These T cell receptor beta chains were read from a single sample in a study of T cell repertoires in cytomegalovirus infection. Their antigens remain unidentified. TCRdb reanalysed the reads using MiXCR and keeps one entry per CDR3 protein. Of roughly 310,000 distinct CDR3 sequences listed, approximately 32% are singletons. The input for sequencing was cultured PBMCs, taken from culture after CMV antigen stimulation. The receptors were sampled from a human donor in good health (CMV status not recorded). Some clones in this sample may be carry-over from other donors' samples. Each CDR3 is given without its conserved first and last residue. The D gene is left open where the match is weak.

>TRBJ2-3|.|TRBV6-1
ASSDLGGGPNTDTQY
>TRBJ2-3|.|TRBV6-1
ASSGWGAGTDTQY
>TRBJ2-1|TRBD2|TRBV7-2
ASSFPSGSTHNEQF
>TRBJ2-1|.|TRBV19
ASSLQSASSYNEQF
>TRBJ1-5|.|TRBV12-3/TRBV12-4
ASKSGGIQPQH
>TRBJ1-4|.|TRBV6-1
ASSGSSTGPQDEKLF
>TRBJ2-5|.|TRBV27
ASSFWGVGQETQY
>TRBJ2-7|TRBD2|TRBV3-1
ASSLTSGRPYEQY
>TRBJ2-3|.|TRBV7-9
ASSLGQAAFYRTQY
>TRBJ2-5|TRBD1|TRBV27
ASSLVGTGWETQY
>TRBJ1-5|.|TRBV6-1
ASSERWASGKPQH
>TRBJ2-4|TRBD2|TRBV12-3/TRBV12-4
ASSSLAEAYIQY
>TRBJ2-6|.|TRBV7-8
ASSLESGWVGANVLT
>TRBJ2-1|TRBD2|TRBV19
ASSRRTSGQSEQF
>TRBJ1-2|TRBD1|TRBV12-3/TRBV12-4
ASKRRQGGNYGYT
>TRBJ2-3|TRBD2|TRBV14
ASSLGLAGADSDTQY
>TRBJ2-7|TRBD1|TRBV4-1
ASSQGGTGGYEQY
>TRBJ2-7|TRBD1|TRBV27
ASSLSKGTVSYEQY
>TRBJ1-2|TRBD1|TRBV6-2/TRBV6-3
ASSLRGDSPGYT
>TRBJ1-6|.|TRBV6-5
ASRITGSSYNSPLH
>TRBJ1-1|.|TRBV19
ASSTGGSEAF
>TRBJ2-7|.|TRBV7-2
ASSLGPGNEQY
>TRBJ2-7|.|TRBV27
ASSLGVGGPYEQY
>TRBJ2-3|.|TRBV7-2
ASSFVGTDTQY
>TRBJ2-1|TRBD2|TRBV5-1
ASSGLAGGEHNEQF
>TRBJ2-3|TRBD2|TRBV7-3
ASSPVAGARTDTQY
>TRBJ2-2|TRBD2|TRBV7-8
ASRTSGTSNGELF
>TRBJ2-1|.|TRBV6-2/TRBV6-3
ASSYFSANEQF
>TRBJ1-1|TRBD1|TRBV7-3
ASSPGGMDTEAF
>TRBJ2-5|TRBD1|TRBV4-1
ASSQTGTQETQY
>TRBJ1-2|.|TRBV12-3/TRBV12-4
ASSLSGGRGNYGYT
>TRBJ1-5|TRBD1|TRBV28
ASSLWGQGNQPQH
>TRBJ2-3|.|TRBV6-1
ASSTRKGTLNTQY
>TRBJ1-1|.|TRBV6-1
ASSVDWNTEAF
>TRBJ2-5|.|TRBV7-8
ASSLASRAGETQY
>TRBJ2-5|.|TRBV19
ASSMSTRETQY
>TRBJ2-1|TRBD2|TRBV7-2
ASSGLAGLNEQF
>TRBJ2-1|TRBD1|TRBV19
ASSVGQPRYNEQF
>TRBJ2-6|.|TRBV19
ASSMAGANVLT
>TRBJ1-3|.|TRBV18
ASSPKLRTDYSGNTIY
>TRBJ2-5|.|TRBV2
ASSEQPGLTQY
>TRBJ2-7|TRBD2|TRBV28
ASWTGGNYEQY
>TRBJ2-2|.|TRBV28
ASNYPGWTGELF
>TRBJ1-1|.|TRBV29-1
SVDRGSTEAF
>TRBJ2-7|.|TRBV7-6
ASSPPGLYEQY
>TRBJ2-1|TRBD1|TRBV11-3
ASSQTGAGSYNEQF
>TRBJ1-5|.|TRBV27
ASSPRVRQPQH
>TRBJ1-1|.|TRBV6-1
ASSRREGVNTEAF
>TRBJ1-5|.|TRBV4-2
ASSQDGTGNQPQH
>TRBJ1-2|.|TRBV14
ASSPGVYGYT
>TRBJ2-3|TRBD2|TRBV6-1
ASRPLAGGPTDTQY
>TRBJ2-7|TRBD2|TRBV7-2
ASSSPGAGGPYEQY
>TRBJ2-3|TRBD1|TRBV7-2
ASSLGGQLSTDTQY